This T cell receptor beta chain emerged from a study of T-cell memory formation after mild COVID-19. Study in general: TCR clusters largely stayed donor specific.

This clonotype was counted at least ten times. Its specificity is unknown. Study conclusions and caveats: Mainly CM and EM harbored the contracting CD4+ clones; mainly EMRA harbored the CD8+ ones. There were some responding clones in pre-infection memory, which suggested that cross-reactive memory had joined.

Germline V gene lookup returns CDR1 SGHRS and CDR2 YFSETQ. The CDR3 runs 15 residues. Trimming removed 5 bases from V and 4 bases from J; junction bases left unmatched: 10. TCRdb re-called the 5' RACE reads through MiXCR, storing one row per CDR3 protein. Of approximately 410,000 distinct CDR3 sequences listed, 23% are singletons. The sequence was collected from an adult woman who had mild COVID-19 (a few samples of this study predate the infection). Cell type and time point are not known. This rearrangement joins TRBV5-1 to TRBJ2-3; 7 nucleotides line up with TRBD1. Sequences were obtained from PBMCs or a T cell subset sorted from them (not recorded which). The CDR3 reads CASSRLDRAADTQYF. The CDR3 DNA reads as TGCGCCAGCAGTCGACTCGACAGGGCCGCAGATACGCAGTATTTT. Full variable domain (missing parts from reference TRBV5-1 and TRBJ2-3): KAGVTQTPRYLIKTRGQQVTLSCSPISGHRSVSWYQQTPGQGLQFLFEYFSETQRNKGNFPGRFSGRQFSNSRSEMNVSTLELGDSALYLCASSRLDRAADTQYFGPGTRLTVL.